The present T cell receptor beta chain was sequenced within a study of Graves' ophthalmopathy and Graves' hyperthyroidism. The study excluded patients with other autoimmune diseases, uncontrolled infections, pregnancy or lactation. Amplification targeted the TCR beta CDR3 regions, with RNA transcripts as the source material. RT-PCR with HTBI primers came first, then second-round multiplex PCR. MiXCR was run by TCRdb on the multiplex PCR reads, yielding one entry per CDR3 protein. This table has approximately 700,000 distinct CDR3 sequences, more than 40% appearing once. CDR3 length: 16 amino acids. CDR1 and CDR2 (germline): SGHAT, FQNNGV. Note on this clonotype: One end of the junction varies from germline; a read error may be responsible.

Source material: peripheral blood. The chain uses TRBV11-2 and TRBJ1-6, with D tentatively TRBD1 (5 bases). The sequence was obtained from an adult man with Graves' ophthalmopathy. The CDR3 protein is CAISPVWDGGSSPLHF. The DNA of the CDR3 is TGTGCCATCAGCCCTGTTTGGGACGGAGGTAGTTCACCCCTCCACTTT.